This T cell receptor (beta chain) was sequenced in a study of T cell responses to AZD1222 COVID-19 vaccine. This table comes from immunoSEQ multiplex PCR, and its TCRdb copy is limited to in-frame clones, with some not included. Of tens of thousands of clones listed, almost 80% were seen once; the top ten hold 21%. Overall study findings and caveats: With two AZD1222 doses given, Spike-specific TCR breadth and depth both rose. Among AZD1222 vaccinees, only five to seven were seropositive at baseline.

With regard to this clone: Its matching antigen is unknown.

The germline gives CDR1 SGHDN, CDR2 FVKESK. Trimming cost V 1 base and J 10 bases, with 4 bases left between them. The CDR3 length is 11 residues. The sequence derives from an adult in good health. V is TRBV14 and J is TRBJ1-4; D gene uncertain. The sequencing here drew on peripheral blood, taken on day 0 of AZD1222 vaccination. CDR3 residues: CASSQAGKLFF. The DNA of the CDR3 is TGTGCCAGCAGCCAAGCTGGAAAACTGTTTTTT.